This entry features one T cell receptor beta chain sequence. Its antigen is not known. This specimen comes from a study of vaccination and CD4 T cells after COVID-19. Study information: The peptides that stimulated the cells were overlapping spike peptides from SARS-CoV-2, HCoV-NL63, HCoV-OC43 and HCoV-229E.

The time point here: late sampling 161 to 241 days after vaccination in a few convalescent patients. Regarding treatment: approximately 10-day PBMC culture with coronavirus spike peptide pools or control peptides (ViraFEST assay). Germline CDR1 and CDR2: MNHEY and SVGAGI. V lost 1 base to trimming and J lost 3 bases; unmatched junction nucleotides: 5. This CDR3 is built from 15 residues. Cultured CD4+ T-cell DNA underwent Oncomine TCR Beta short-read sequencing. The authors extracted genomic DNA from cultured CD4+ T cells. TCRdb itself ran the PCR reads through MiXCR, one entry per CDR3 protein. The repertoire holds roughly 20,000 distinct CDR3 sequences, with 42% as singletons.

The genes are TRBV6-5 and TRBJ2-7; TRBD2 matches at 8 bases. The TCR comes from a human donor who had recovered from COVID-19. The sample consisted of CD4+ T cells from blood, cultured in vitro, taken about 7 months after SARS-CoV-2 vaccination. The CDR3 sequence is CASSYWLAGHYEQYF. CDR3 coding DNA: TGTGCCAGCAGTTACTGGTTAGCGGGGCACTACGAGCAGTACTTC.